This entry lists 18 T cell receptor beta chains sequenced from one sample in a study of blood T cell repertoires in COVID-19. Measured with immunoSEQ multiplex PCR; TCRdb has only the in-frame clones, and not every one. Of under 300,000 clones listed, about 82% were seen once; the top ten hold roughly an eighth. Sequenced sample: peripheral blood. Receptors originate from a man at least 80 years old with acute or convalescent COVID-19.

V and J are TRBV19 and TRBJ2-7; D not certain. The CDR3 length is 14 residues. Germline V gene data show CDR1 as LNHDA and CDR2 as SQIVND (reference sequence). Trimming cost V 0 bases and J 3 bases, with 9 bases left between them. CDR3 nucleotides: TGTGCCAGTAGTATAGATTCGGGTAACTACGAGCAGTACTTC. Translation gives CASSIDSGNYEQYF.

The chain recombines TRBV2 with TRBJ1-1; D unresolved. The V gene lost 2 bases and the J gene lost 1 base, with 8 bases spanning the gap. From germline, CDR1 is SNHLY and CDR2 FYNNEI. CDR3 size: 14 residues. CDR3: CASSESEGNTEAFF. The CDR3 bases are TGTGCCAGCAGTGAAAGTGAGGGGAACACTGAAGCTTTCTTT.

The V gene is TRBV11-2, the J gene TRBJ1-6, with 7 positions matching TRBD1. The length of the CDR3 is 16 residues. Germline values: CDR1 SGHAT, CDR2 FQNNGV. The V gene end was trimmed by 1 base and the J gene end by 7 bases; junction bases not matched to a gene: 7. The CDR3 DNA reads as TGTGCCAGCAGCTTAGGAAGGGGACAGCGGAATTCACCCCTCCACTTT. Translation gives CASSLGRGQRNSPLHF.

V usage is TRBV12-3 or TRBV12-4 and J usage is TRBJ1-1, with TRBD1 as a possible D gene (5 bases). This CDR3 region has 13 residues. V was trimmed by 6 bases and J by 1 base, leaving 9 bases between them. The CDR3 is CASRLQENTEAFF. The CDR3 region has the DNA TGTGCCAGCAGGTTACAGGAGAACACTGAAGCTTTCTTT.

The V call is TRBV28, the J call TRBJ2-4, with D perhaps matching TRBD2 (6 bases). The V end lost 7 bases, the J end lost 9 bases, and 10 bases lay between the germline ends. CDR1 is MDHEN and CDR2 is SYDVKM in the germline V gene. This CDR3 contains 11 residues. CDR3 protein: CASKGRGIQYF. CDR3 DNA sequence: TGTGCCAGCAAAGGGCGGGGCATTCAGTACTTC.

CDR3 coding DNA: TGTGCCAGCAGCCCCCTAGCGGGGGACCTCACAGATACGCAGTATTTT. Translating gives CASSPLAGDLTDTQYF. The V call is TRBV3-1 (or the pseudogene TRBV3-2), the J call TRBJ2-3; TRBD2 matches 10 bases. Germline trimming cut 4 bases from V and 2 bases from J; bases unmatched to any gene: 6. The CDR3 contains 16 residues. Per germline, CDR1 LGHDT and CDR2 YNNKEL (reference sequence).

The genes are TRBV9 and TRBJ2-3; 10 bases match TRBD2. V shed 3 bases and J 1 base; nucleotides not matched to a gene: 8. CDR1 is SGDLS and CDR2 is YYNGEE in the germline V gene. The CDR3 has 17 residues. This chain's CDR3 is CASSAELAGLGTDTQYF. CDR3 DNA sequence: TGTGCCAGCAGCGCCGAACTAGCGGGGCTTGGCACAGATACGCAGTATTTT.

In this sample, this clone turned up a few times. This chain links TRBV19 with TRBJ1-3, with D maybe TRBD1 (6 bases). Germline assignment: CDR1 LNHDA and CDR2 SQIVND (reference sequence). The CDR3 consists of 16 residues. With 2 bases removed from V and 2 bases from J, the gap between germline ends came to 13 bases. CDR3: CASSITGRGTGNTIYF. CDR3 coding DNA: TGTGCCAGTAGTATAACGGGCAGGGGAACTGGAAACACCATATATTTT.

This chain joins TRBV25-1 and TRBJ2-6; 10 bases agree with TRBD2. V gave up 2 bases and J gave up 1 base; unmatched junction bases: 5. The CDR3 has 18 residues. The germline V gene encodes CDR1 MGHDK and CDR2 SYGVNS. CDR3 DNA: TGTGCCAGCAGTGAAAGGCTAGCGGGAGTATCTGGGGCCAACGTCCTGACTTTC. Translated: CASSERLAGVSGANVLTF.

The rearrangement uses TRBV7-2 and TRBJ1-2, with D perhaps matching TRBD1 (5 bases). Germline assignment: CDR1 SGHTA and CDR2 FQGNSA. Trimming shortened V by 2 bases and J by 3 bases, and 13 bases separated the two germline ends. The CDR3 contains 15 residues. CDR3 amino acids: CASSLRGSLYYGYTF. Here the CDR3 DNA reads TGTGCCAGCAGCTTAAGGGGCAGCCTATACTATGGCTACACCTTC.

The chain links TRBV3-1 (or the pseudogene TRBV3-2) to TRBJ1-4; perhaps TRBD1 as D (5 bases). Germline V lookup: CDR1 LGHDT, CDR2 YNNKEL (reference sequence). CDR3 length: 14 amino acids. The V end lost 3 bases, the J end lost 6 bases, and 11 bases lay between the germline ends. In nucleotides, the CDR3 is TGTGCCAGCAGCCACCGGACACTGGATGAAAAACTGTTTTTT. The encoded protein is CASSHRTLDEKLFF.

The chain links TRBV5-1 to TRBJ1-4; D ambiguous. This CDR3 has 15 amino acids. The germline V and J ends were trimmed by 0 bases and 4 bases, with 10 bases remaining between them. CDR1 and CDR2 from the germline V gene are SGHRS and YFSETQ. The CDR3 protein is CASSLGGSSNEKLFF. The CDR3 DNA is TGCGCCAGCAGCTTGGGAGGGTCTAGTAATGAAAAACTGTTTTTT. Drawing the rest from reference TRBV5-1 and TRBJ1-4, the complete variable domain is KAGVTQTPRYLIKTRGQQVTLSCSPISGHRSVSWYQQTPGQGLQFLFEYFSETQRNKGNFPGRFSGRQFSNSRSEMNVSTLELGDSALYLCASSLGGSSNEKLFFGSGTQLSVL.

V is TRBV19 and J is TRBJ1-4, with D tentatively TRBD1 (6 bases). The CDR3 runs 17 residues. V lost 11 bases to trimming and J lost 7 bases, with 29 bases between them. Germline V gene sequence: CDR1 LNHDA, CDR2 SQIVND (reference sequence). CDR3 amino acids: CAAQGQLGSSSGEKLFF. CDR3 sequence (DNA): TGTGCCGCCCAAGGACAGTTGGGCTCGTCGTCAGGTGAAAAACTGTTTTTT.

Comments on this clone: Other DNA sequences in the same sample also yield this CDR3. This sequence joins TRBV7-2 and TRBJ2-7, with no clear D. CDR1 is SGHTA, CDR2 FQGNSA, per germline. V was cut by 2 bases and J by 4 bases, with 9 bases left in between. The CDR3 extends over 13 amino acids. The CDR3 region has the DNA TGTGCCAGCAGCTTACCGTCTTCGTACGAGCAGTACTTC. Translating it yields CASSLPSSYEQYF.

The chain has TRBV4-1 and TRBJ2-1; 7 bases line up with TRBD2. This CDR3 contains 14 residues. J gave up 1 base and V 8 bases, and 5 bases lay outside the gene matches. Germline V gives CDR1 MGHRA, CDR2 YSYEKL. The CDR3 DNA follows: TGCGCCAGCTCCGCGGGGGAATCCTACAATGAGCAGTTCTTC. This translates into CASSAGESYNEQFF.

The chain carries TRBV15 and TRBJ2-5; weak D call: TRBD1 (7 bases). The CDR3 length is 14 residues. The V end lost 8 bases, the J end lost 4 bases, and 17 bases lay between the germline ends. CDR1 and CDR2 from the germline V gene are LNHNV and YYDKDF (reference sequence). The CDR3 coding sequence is TGTGCCACCGACAGGGAAGGGGGGAGAGAGACCCAGTACTTC. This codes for CATDREGGRETQYF.

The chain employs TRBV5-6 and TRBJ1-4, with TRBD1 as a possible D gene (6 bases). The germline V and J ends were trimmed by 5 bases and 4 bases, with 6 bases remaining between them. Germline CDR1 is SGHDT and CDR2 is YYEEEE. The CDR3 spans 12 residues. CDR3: CASRGGNEKLFF. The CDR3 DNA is TGTGCCAGCAGAGGGGGTAATGAAAAACTGTTTTTT. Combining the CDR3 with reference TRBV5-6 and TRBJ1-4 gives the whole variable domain DAGVTQSPTHLIKTRGQQVTLRCSPKSGHDTVSWYQQALGQGPQFIFQYYEEEERQRGNFPDRFSGHQFPNYSSELNVNALLLGDSALYLCASRGGNEKLFFGSGTQLSVL.

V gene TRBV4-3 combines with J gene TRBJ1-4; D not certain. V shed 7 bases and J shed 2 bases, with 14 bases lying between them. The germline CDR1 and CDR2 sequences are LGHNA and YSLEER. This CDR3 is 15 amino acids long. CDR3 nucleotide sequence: TGCGCCAGCAAGAGAGACCCCGGGACTAATGAAAAACTGTTTTTT. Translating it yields CASKRDPGTNEKLFF.